This T cell receptor beta chain stems from a study of T cell responses to AZD1222 COVID-19 vaccine. General study results and limits: Rises in breadth and depth of Spike-specific TCRs came after two AZD1222 doses.

Sequencing was performed with immunoSEQ multiplex PCR; in TCRdb, only in-frame clones are kept and a portion is missing. The table lists 89,000 or so clones, 75% to 95% of them singletons, with around 28% in the top ten. Trimming pared 2 bases from V and 3 bases from J, leaving 7 bases between. The CDR3 is 13 residues long. The germline V gene encodes CDR1 WSHSY and CDR2 SAAADI. With regard to this clone: Its cognate antigen is unknown.

The rearrangement uses TRBV10-2 and TRBJ1-2; D not certain. This specimen was peripheral blood, taken 28 days after the second AZD1222 dose. The TCR was taken from an adult who received the AZD1222 COVID-19 vaccine. The CDR3 protein is CASSETRDYGYTF. DNA for the CDR3: TGCGCCAGCAGTGAGACGAGGGACTATGGCTACACCTTC.